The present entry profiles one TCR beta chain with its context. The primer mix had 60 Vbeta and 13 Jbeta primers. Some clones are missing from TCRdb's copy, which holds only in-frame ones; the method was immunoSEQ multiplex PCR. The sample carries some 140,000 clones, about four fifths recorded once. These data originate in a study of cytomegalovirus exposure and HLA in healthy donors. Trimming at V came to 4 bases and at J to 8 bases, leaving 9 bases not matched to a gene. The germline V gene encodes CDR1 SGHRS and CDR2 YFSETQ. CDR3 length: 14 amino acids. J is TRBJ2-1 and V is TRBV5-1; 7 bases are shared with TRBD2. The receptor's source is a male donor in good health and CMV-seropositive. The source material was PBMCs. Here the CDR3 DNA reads TGCGCCAGCAGCCCCGGGACTACGAGGGATGAGCAGTTCTTC. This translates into CASSPGTTRDEQFF.